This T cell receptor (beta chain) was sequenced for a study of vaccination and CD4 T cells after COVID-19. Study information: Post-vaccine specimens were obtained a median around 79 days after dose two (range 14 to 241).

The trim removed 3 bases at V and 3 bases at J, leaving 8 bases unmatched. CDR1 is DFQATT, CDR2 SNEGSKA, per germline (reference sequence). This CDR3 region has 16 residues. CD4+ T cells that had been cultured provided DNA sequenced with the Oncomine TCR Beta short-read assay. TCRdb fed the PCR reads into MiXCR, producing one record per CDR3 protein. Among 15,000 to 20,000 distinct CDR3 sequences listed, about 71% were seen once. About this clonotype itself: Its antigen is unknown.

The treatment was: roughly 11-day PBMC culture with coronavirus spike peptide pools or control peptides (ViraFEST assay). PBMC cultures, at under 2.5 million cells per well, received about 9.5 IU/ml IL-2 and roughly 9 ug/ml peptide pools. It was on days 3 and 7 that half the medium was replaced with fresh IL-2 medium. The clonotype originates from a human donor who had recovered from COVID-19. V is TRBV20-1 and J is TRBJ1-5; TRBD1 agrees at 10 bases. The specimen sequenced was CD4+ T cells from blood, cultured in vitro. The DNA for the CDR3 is TGCAGTGCTAGCCCGTGGGGGACAGGGGTCAATCAGCCCCAGCATTTT. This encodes CSASPWGTGVNQPQHF.